This T cell receptor beta chain was captured by sequencing in a study of T cell changes during pregnancy in multiple sclerosis. TCRdb keeps only in-frame clones here, not all; method: immunoSEQ multiplex PCR. The data hold roughly 28,000 clones, with 75% to 95% observed a single time. The CDR3 runs to 17 residues. J was trimmed by 0 bases and V by 4 bases; bases with no gene match: 9. Germline V gives CDR1 SGHVS, CDR2 FQNEAQ. The sequence came from a female donor with multiple sclerosis, enrolled in a pregnancy study. The specimen was CD8+ T cells from peripheral blood mononuclear cells, collected before pregnancy. The V and J genes are TRBV7-8 and TRBJ2-1; 7 bases map to TRBD2. This chain's CDR3 is CASSSPLLASSYNEQFF. The CDR3 coding sequence is TGTGCCAGCAGCTCACCCCTACTAGCGAGCTCCTACAATGAGCAGTTCTTC.